The TCR beta chain described here comes from a study of blood T cells in healthy people across ages (dated by TCRdb to between 2015 and 2016). Regarding the study in general: Template switching captured roughly one uniquely barcoded TCR beta cDNA molecule per two T cells in model experiments. The donors were split into four age groups: young (average roughly 15 years), middle-aged (roughly 40), aged (roughly 65) and long-lived (about 82). Using deep sequencing normalized with unique cDNA molecular identifiers, the study measured how TCR beta repertoire diversity changes with age. For two donors (one aged 18 to 29 and one aged 80 or older), the study analyzed two additional independent replicas of 1 million unique cDNA reads from the same blood draw. To avoid experimental bias, donors of different ages were distributed randomly across sequencing lanes.

Systemically healthy Caucasian individuals from Russia, over 30 in total and aged about 6 to 95 years, were included as donors. Each donor gave about 11 milliliters of peripheral blood, drawn into EDTA-treated Vacutainer tubes. Ficoll-Paque density-gradient centrifugation was used to isolate PBMCs, with at least 6 million obtained per sample. Total RNA, at least 6 micrograms per sample, was extracted from PBMCs with Trizol reagent. Naive CD45RAhigh/CD27high T cell percentages were measured by flow cytometry on a PBMC aliquot from every donor. Libraries were made using 5' RACE. Sequenced on an Illumina HiSeq 2500. A second PCR of roughly 7 to 11 cycles was run with a J-beta primer mix and a sample-barcoded 5' primer. Each TCR beta cDNA molecule received a unique molecular identifier from a template-switch 5' adaptor carrying 12 random nucleotides. Each sample yielded at least 2.5 million CDR3-containing paired-end reads. The Mint cDNA synthesis kit, primed by a TRBC-specific oligonucleotide, was used to synthesize first-strand cDNA from all RNA. After uracil-DNA glycosylase treatment, a first 18-cycle PCR used universal primers M1SS and BC2_uni_R on all cDNA. Processing in the source paper ran as follows. Each sample was normalized by randomly selecting 1 million high-quality reads, each carrying a distinct molecular identifier. Instead of being binned into consensus sequences, reads that shared molecular identifiers were thrown out. MiTCR, with a Q25 quality threshold and the strictest error-elimination algorithm, was used for CDR3 identification, clonotype clustering and error correction. Lower-bound total TCR beta diversity was estimated with a nonparametric unseen species model using Euler transformation. TCRdb ran its own pipeline on the public reads, namely fastp trimming at Q25 and MiXCR clone calling, and kept in-frame beta chains. CDR3 protein duplicates are merged, each entry listing the most common genes and DNA. It is TCRdb's table, rather than the study itself, that gives the V and J calls and clone size. This sample gives around 1,600,000 distinct CDR3 sequences in total; 42% of them show up just once. The ten largest clones add up to about 3.8% of the sample.

Results the study describes overall, beyond this receptor: Estimates of total diversity based on one million sequenced T cells were considered lower bounds and underestimates. Compared with the aged group, the long-lived group had more naive CD4+ T cells, fewer expanded clones and increased TCR diversity, suggesting age selection. As age increased, observed TCR beta diversity per million T cells dropped in a roughly linear way, and a significant reduction was already evident by age 40. Bulk unsorted PBMC profiling prevented conclusive comparison of naive and antigen-experienced compartments. A strong correlation was found between observed TCR beta diversity and the percentage of naive T cells measured by flow cytometry. Because donor CMV infection status was unknown, age-related changes in expanded clonotypes were potentially confounded.

This clonotype showed up just a few times. The specificity of this receptor is unknown. No much larger clone exists at a distance of one base, and base qualities are not known. The sequencing input was blood. The receptor was derived from a woman in her late teens or twenties in good health.

The CDR3 amino acid sequence is: CASSQSGSSKEQYF. The DNA reads TGCGCCAGCAGCCAGAGCGGGAGTTCTAAGGAGCAGTACTTC. The rearrangement combines TRBV4-3 with TRBJ2-7; 8 bases in the junction line up with TRBD2. The germline V gene sets CDR1 to LGHNA and CDR2 to YSLEER. Measured from the cysteine to the phenylalanine, the CDR3 is 14 residues long. The only DNA kept is the CDR3, 42 bases in frame from the first base. Compared with germline, V lacks 3 bases and J lacks 7 bases; bases without a gene match: 8.